Given below is one T cell receptor (beta chain) in context. The data are from a study of blood T cell repertoires in COVID-19. In the study overall: The analysed material was cDNA or gDNA that came from T cells, B-cell-depleted T cells, or PBMCs.

Methods used by the authors: How many nucleated cells were present was estimated from reference gene primer amplification. Using immunoSEQ multiplex PCR, the repertoire was profiled, and TCRdb retains in-frame clones only, with some absent. V, J and clone size were drawn from that table, and D and trimming were deduced from the DNA. Of 130,000 or so clones listed, more than 60% are singletons. With 2 bases clipped from V and 3 bases from J, the junction kept 5 bases outside the gene matches. Germline V gene sequence: CDR1 SGHNT, CDR2 YYREEE (reference sequence). This CDR3 region has 15 residues. The sequencing input was peripheral blood. The chain couples TRBV5-4 to TRBJ2-5; 9 bases align to TRBD2. The source is a man over 45 with acute or convalescent COVID-19. CDR3 sequence reads: CASSFILAGKETQYF. DNA for the CDR3: TGTGCCAGCAGCTTTATTCTAGCGGGGAAAGAGACCCAGTACTTC.